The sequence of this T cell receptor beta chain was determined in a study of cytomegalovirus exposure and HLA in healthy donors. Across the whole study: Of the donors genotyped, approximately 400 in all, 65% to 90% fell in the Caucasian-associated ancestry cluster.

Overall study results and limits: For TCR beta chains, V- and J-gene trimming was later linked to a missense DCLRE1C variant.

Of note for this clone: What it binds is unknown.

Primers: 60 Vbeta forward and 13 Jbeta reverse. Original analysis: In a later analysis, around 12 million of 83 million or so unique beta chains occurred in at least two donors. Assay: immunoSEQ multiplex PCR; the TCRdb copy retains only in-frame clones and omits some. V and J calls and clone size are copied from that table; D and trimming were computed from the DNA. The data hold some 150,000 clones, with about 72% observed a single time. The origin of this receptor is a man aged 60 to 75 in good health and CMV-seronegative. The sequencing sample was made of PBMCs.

The CDR3 protein is CASSFQTGTDTQYF. DNA for the CDR3: TGCGCCAGCAGCTTTCAGACAGGAACAGATACGCAGTATTTT. The chain employs TRBV5-1 and TRBJ2-3, with a possible D match to TRBD1 (6 bases). The CDR3 is made up of 14 amino acids. Germline lookup yields CDR1 SGHRS and CDR2 YFSETQ. V lost 2 bases to trimming and J lost 3 bases, with 10 bases between them.